This paragraph covers one TCR beta chain sequence. The sample belongs to a study of blood T cell repertoires in COVID-19. Study in general: From T cells, B-cell-depleted T cells, or PBMCs came the material, which was cDNA or gDNA.

Original methodology: How many nucleated cells were present was estimated from reference gene primer amplification. Sequencing used immunoSEQ multiplex PCR; TCRdb keeps in-frame clones, though not all of them. From that table come the V and J calls and clone size; the DNA was used to work out D and trimming. Here the sample spans over 200,000 clones, approximately 86% being singletons. Per the germline V gene, CDR1 is SGHTS and CDR2 is YDEGEE. The V gene end was trimmed by 1 base and the J gene end by 2 bases; junction bases not matched to a gene: 18. The length of the CDR3 is 20 residues. The receptor comes from a middle-aged man who had recovered from COVID-19. The chain is built from TRBV5-8 and TRBJ2-1; 7 positions match TRBD2. The sample was peripheral blood. The DNA of the CDR3 is TGTGCCAGCAGCTTGTTTCGTGGGAATAGCGGGCCCTTCGCCTACAATGAGCAGTTCTTC. It codes for CASSLFRGNSGPFAYNEQFF.